The 22 T cell receptor beta chains in this list originate from one sample, sequenced in a study of T cell repertoires in cytomegalovirus infection. These receptors lack a known antigen. One entry per CDR3 protein results from TCRdb running MiXCR on the reads. The sample shows about 83,000 distinct CDR3 sequences, around 25% of them seen only once. The sequences come from CD8+ T cells from cultured PBMCs, collected from culture after CMV antigen stimulation. All receptors come from a human donor in good health (CMV status not recorded). Some clones in this sample may be carry-over from other donors' samples.

This clonotype was counted between two and nine times. The chain links TRBV7-9 to TRBJ1-5; D is possibly TRBD1 (6 bases). With 5 bases removed from V and 3 bases from J, the gap between germline ends came to 11 bases. The CDR3 runs 14 residues. Germline V gene lookup returns CDR1 SEHNR and CDR2 FQNEAQ (reference sequence). CDR3 nucleotide sequence: TGTGCCAGCAGCGATACAGGGCCCAATCAGCCCCAGCATTTT. Translated: CASSDTGPNQPQHF.

This rearrangement joins TRBV20-1 to TRBJ1-1; TRBD1 matches at 7 bases. The CDR3 spans 14 residues. With V trimmed by 1 base and J by 1 base, 3 bases remained unmatched. Germline V gives CDR1 DFQATT, CDR2 SNEGSKA (reference sequence). The DNA for the CDR3 is TGCAGTGCTAGAGTGGAGGGGGCGAACACTGAAGCTTTCTTT. This translates into CSARVEGANTEAFF.

This clonotype has a count of ten or more. The chain joins TRBV7-8 to TRBJ1-5; no definite D call. Germline assignment: CDR1 SGHVS and CDR2 FQNEAQ. V lost 2 bases and J lost 5, with 4 bases in between. This CDR3 is built from 12 residues. CDR3 DNA sequence: TGTGCCAGCAGCTTACTCGATCAGCCCCAGCATTTT. Translating it yields CASSLLDQPQHF.

This clonotype was seen more than once but under ten times. This chain joins TRBV10-3 and TRBJ2-5; 8 nucleotides match TRBD2. CDR1 and CDR2 from the germline V gene are ENHRY and SYGVKD. The CDR3 is 14 residues long. V lost 5 bases to trimming and J lost 3 bases; unmatched junction nucleotides: 5. CDR3 bases: TGTGCCATCAGTCCGACTAGCGCTGAAGAGACCCAGTACTTC. It encodes CAISPTSAEETQYF.

The gene calls are TRBV12-3 or TRBV12-4 and TRBJ2-1, with 16 positions matching TRBD2. This CDR3 has 18 amino acids. V lost 6 bases to trimming and J lost 4 bases; unmatched junction nucleotides: 9. CDR3: CASSTGTSGGVSYNEQFF. The CDR3 DNA is TGTGCCAGCAGCACCGGGACTAGCGGGGGGGTATCTTACAATGAGCAGTTCTTC.

This clonotype was seen repeatedly, ten times or more. This sequence joins TRBV4-3 and TRBJ2-1; TRBD2 matches at 9 bases. V gave up 4 bases and J gave up 9 bases; unmatched junction bases: 13. Germline-derived CDR1 and CDR2 are LGHNA and YSLEER. The CDR3 loop spans 16 amino acids. CDR3 sequence: CASSPGGRGGHSEQFF. The CDR3 DNA follows: TGCGCCAGCAGCCCCGGTGGGCGGGGGGGCCATAGTGAGCAGTTCTTC.

This clonotype was counted between two and nine times. V usage is TRBV9 and J usage is TRBJ2-1; 10 bases match TRBD1. Unmatched junction bases numbered 8, after V lost 4 bases and J lost 4 bases. CDR1 is SGDLS, CDR2 YYNGEE, per germline. CDR3 length: 16 residues. CDR3 residues: CASSKGGTGVYNEQFF. CDR3 DNA sequence: TGTGCCAGCAGCAAAGGCGGGACAGGGGTTTACAATGAGCAGTTCTTC.

This chain connects TRBV19 to TRBJ1-5, with D uncertain. The CDR3 spans 16 residues. Between the trimmed V and J ends, which lost 3 bases and 0 bases, there was a span of 12 bases. The V gene's germline CDR1 is LNHDA and CDR2 SQIVND (reference sequence). In nucleotides, the CDR3 is TGTGCCAGTAGTATCGGAACTTTTGTTAGCAATCAGCCCCAGCATTTT. Protein product: CASSIGTFVSNQPQHF.

This sequence joins TRBV7-9 and TRBJ1-2, with TRBD1 as a possible D gene (6 bases). Germline CDR1 is SEHNR and CDR2 is FQNEAQ (reference sequence). The V and J ends lost 4 bases and 4 bases respectively, with 19 bases between them. CDR3 length: 16 residues. The CDR3 DNA follows: TGTGCCAGCAGCTCTGGGGGCGCAGGGGACCCCTATGGCTACACCTTC. This sequence encodes CASSSGGAGDPYGYTF. Variable domain in full (rest from reference TRBV7-9 and TRBJ1-2): DTGVSQNPRHKITKRGQNVTFRCDPISEHNRLYWYRQTLGQGPEFLTYFQNEAQLEKSRLLSDRFSAERPKGSFSTLEIQRTEQGDSAMYLCASSSGGAGDPYGYTFGSGTRLTVV.

This clonotype was seen a few times. V is TRBV19 and J is TRBJ2-7; D ambiguous. V shed 3 bases and J shed 7 bases, with 13 bases lying between them. Looked up from germline, CDR1 is LNHDA and CDR2 is SQIVND (reference sequence). The CDR3 runs to 13 residues. The chain's CDR3 is CASSMRSSVEQYF. CDR3 sequence (DNA): TGTGCCAGTAGTATGCGTAGCAGTGTGGAGCAGTACTTC.

In its sample, this clonotype was seen many times. CDR3 DNA sequence: TGTGCCAGCAGCTTACAGGGGGCCCCCGCCATGAACACTGAAGCTTTCTTT. It is translated as CASSLQGAPAMNTEAFF. This chain links TRBV7-2 with TRBJ1-1; 8 bases match TRBD1. The V and J ends lost 2 bases and 0 bases, in that order; junction bases with no gene match: 8. This CDR3 is built from 17 residues. Germline-derived CDR1 and CDR2 are SGHTA and FQGNSA.

A note on this clonotype: Relative to the germline gene, one junction end is altered; a read error may explain this. The V gene is TRBV14, the J gene TRBJ2-7, with D hard to call. Germline V lookup: CDR1 SGHDN, CDR2 FVKESK. This CDR3 is 12 amino acids long. As DNA, the CDR3 is TGTGGCAGCAGCCCCCAAGGTAACGAGCAGTACTTC. Amino acids: CGSSPQGNEQYF.

The chain couples TRBV20-1 to TRBJ2-2; possibly TRBD1 or TRBD2 for D (6 bases each). This CDR3 comprises 14 residues. Per the germline V gene, CDR1 is DFQATT and CDR2 is SNEGSKA (reference sequence). V dropped 4 bases and J dropped 2 bases, with 11 bases sitting between them. CDR3 sequence: CSAKGGYNTGELFF. The CDR3 bases are TGCAGTGCTAAAGGGGGGTATAACACCGGGGAGCTGTTTTTT.

The J gene is TRBJ2-7, the V gene TRBV6-2 or TRBV6-3; 11 bases are shared with TRBD2. Per the germline V gene, CDR1 is MNHEY and CDR2 is SVGEGT. Trimming cost V 6 bases and J 4 bases; bases outside gene matches: 5. The CDR3 runs to 14 residues. Here the CDR3 reads CASRLAGEWYEQYF. CDR3 in DNA: TGTGCCAGCAGACTAGCGGGGGAATGGTACGAGCAGTACTTC.

This clonotype was counted at least ten times. This sequence joins TRBV7-9 and TRBJ2-7; 9 bases are shared with TRBD1. Trimming removed 4 bases from V and 5 bases from J; junction bases left unmatched: 9. Germline-derived CDR1 and CDR2 are SEHNR and FQNEAQ (reference sequence). This CDR3 is 15 amino acids long. CDR3 protein: CASSSDRDRDHEQYF. The CDR3 nucleotides read TGTGCCAGCAGCTCCGACCGGGACAGGGACCACGAGCAGTACTTC.

This clonotype was picked up a small number of times. In nucleotides, the CDR3 is TGTGCCAGCAGCTTAGCCATCGGGGGGGGATACAATGAGCAGTTCTTC. This translates into CASSLAIGGGYNEQFF. The genes are TRBV11-1 and TRBJ2-1, with 8 positions matching TRBD2. The germline V gene has CDR1 SGHAT and CDR2 FQDESV (reference sequence). The CDR3 totals 16 residues. The ends lost 0 bases at V and 4 bases at J; junction bases unmatched: 5.

At least ten counts were recorded for this clonotype. The chain couples TRBV7-6 to TRBJ2-1; TRBD1 or TRBD2 may be the D gene (6 bases each). The CDR3 sequence is 17 residues long. The germline CDR1 and CDR2 sequences are SGHVS and FNYEAQ. V shed 2 bases and J shed 4 bases, with 18 bases lying between them. The DNA for the CDR3 is TGTGCCAGCAGCTTAAATTGGGGGGACACCCAATACAATGAGCAGTTCTTC. This gives the protein CASSLNWGDTQYNEQFF.

V is TRBV19 and J is TRBJ2-1; 7 nucleotides match TRBD1. Trimming cost V 0 bases and J 4 bases; bases outside gene matches: 6. This CDR3 region has 16 residues. CDR1 and CDR2 (germline): LNHDA, SQIVND (reference sequence). The CDR3 here is CASSIDPTGWYNEQFF. The CDR3 coding sequence is TGTGCCAGTAGTATAGATCCGACAGGGTGGTACAATGAGCAGTTCTTC.

This clonotype has at least ten counts. The chain carries TRBV7-2 and TRBJ1-1; 8 nucleotides align to TRBD1. The CDR3 loop spans 13 amino acids. Trimming took 4 bases from V and 5 from J; bases not matched to a gene: 3. The germline V gene encodes CDR1 SGHTA and CDR2 FQGNSA. The CDR3 DNA is TGTGCCAGCAGCTGGACAGGGAGGACTGAAGCTTTCTTT. Translated: CASSWTGRTEAFF. Full variable domain (remainder filled in from reference TRBV7-2 and TRBJ1-1): GAGVSQSPSNKVTEKGKDVELRCDPISGHTALYWYRQSLGQGLEFLIYFQGNSAPDKSGLPSDRFSAERTGGSVSTLTIQRTQQEDSAVYLCASSWTGRTEAFFGQGTRLTVV.

This chain joins TRBV2 and TRBJ2-7; D might be TRBD2 (6 bases). CDR1 is SNHLY, CDR2 FYNNEI, per germline. Trimming shortened V by 5 bases and J by 7 bases, and 21 bases separated the two germline ends. This CDR3 is built from 15 residues. CDR3 in DNA: TGTGCCAGCAGTCCTACTGGGCGGGAAGGGTATGAGCAGTACTTC. It encodes CASSPTGREGYEQYF.

This clonotype turned up a few times. A junction boundary mismatches the germline segment, possibly from a read error. The chain employs TRBV7-9 and TRBJ2-1; perhaps TRBD1 as D (6 bases). Germline V gene sequence: CDR1 SEHNR, CDR2 FQNEAQ (reference sequence). The CDR3 is 12 amino acids. CDR3 sequence (DNA): TGTGCCAGCAGCTTAGGACAGGACCCGGAGGTCTTC. Translation gives CASSLGQDPEVF.

The chain couples TRBV2 to TRBJ1-1, with D unclear. Germline CDR1 reads SNHLY; CDR2 reads FYNNEI. Trimming pared 6 bases from V and 6 bases from J, leaving 5 bases between. The CDR3 has 10 residues. CDR3 sequence: CASRDPEAFF. The CDR3 nucleotides are TGTGCCAGCAGAGACCCTGAAGCTTTCTTT.